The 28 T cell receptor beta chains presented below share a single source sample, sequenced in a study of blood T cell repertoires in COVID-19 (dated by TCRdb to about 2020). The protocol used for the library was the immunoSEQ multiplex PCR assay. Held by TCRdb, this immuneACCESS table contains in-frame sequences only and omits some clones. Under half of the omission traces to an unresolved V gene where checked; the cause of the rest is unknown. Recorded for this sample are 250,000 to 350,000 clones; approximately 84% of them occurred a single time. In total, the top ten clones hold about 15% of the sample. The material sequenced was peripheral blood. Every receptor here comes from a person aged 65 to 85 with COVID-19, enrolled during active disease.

CDR3 bases: TGTGCCAGCAGCTCCCATTCCGGGACAAGCAATCAGCCCCAGCATTTT. Its translation: CASSSHSGTSNQPQHF. The V gene is TRBV6-2 or TRBV6-3, the J gene TRBJ1-5; weak D call: TRBD1 (6 bases). The germline V gene encodes CDR1 MNHEY and CDR2 SVGEGT. Trimming removed 6 bases from V and 1 base from J, with 16 bases in between. This CDR3 is 16 amino acids long.

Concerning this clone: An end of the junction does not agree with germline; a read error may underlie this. CDR3 protein: CASSPFPAGDTDTQYF. The CDR3, as DNA: TGTGCCAGTTCACCTTTTCCAGCGGGAGACACAGATACGCAGTATTTT. This chain connects TRBV18 to TRBJ2-3, with 8 nucleotides matching TRBD2. Germline V CDR1 and CDR2: KGHSH, LQKENI. This CDR3 is 16 amino acids long.

This chain's CDR3 is CASSQGGQGSSPLHF. The CDR3 coding sequence is TGTGCCAGCAGCCAGGGCGGGCAGGGGAGTTCACCCCTCCACTTT. The J gene is TRBJ1-6, the V gene TRBV7-9; the D gene is possibly TRBD1 (6 bases). CDR1 and CDR2 from the germline V gene are SEHNR and FQNEAQ (reference sequence). The CDR3 sequence is 15 residues long. V was cut by 5 bases and J by 9 bases, with 17 bases left in between.

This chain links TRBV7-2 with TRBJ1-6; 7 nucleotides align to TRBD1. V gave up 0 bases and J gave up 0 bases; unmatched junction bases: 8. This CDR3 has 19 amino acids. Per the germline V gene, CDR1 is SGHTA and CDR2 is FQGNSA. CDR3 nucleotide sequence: TGTGCCAGCAGCTTAGCCCTCGACAGGGCCGGCTCCTATAATTCACCCCTCCACTTT. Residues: CASSLALDRAGSYNSPLHF.

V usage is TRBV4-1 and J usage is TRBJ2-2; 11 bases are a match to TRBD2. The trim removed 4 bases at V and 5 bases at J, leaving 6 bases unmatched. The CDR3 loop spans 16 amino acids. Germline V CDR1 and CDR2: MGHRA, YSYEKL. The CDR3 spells CASSLRASGRTGELFF. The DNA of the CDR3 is TGCGCCAGCAGCCTCCGAGCTAGCGGGAGGACCGGGGAGCTGTTTTTT.

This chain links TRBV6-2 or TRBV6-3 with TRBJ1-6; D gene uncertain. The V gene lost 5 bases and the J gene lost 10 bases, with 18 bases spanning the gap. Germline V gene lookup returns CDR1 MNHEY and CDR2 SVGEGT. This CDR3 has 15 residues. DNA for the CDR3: TGTGCCAGCAGTGATCCCCGGGGAACGCTCTCACCCCTCCACTTT. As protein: CASSDPRGTLSPLHF.

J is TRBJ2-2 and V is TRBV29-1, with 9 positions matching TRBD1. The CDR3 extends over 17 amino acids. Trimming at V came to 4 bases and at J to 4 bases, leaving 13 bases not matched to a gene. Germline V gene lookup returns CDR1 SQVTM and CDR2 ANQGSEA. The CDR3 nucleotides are TGCAGCGTTGTTTTTATCTCCGGACAGGGGTTCACCGGGGAGCTGTTTTTT. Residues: CSVVFISGQGFTGELFF.

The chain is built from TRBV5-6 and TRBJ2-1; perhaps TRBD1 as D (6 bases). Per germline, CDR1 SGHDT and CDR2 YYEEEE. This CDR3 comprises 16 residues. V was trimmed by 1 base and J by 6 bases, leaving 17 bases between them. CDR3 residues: CASSLSAGVFRNEQFF. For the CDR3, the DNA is TGTGCCAGCAGCTTGTCTGCAGGGGTGTTTCGCAATGAGCAGTTCTTC.

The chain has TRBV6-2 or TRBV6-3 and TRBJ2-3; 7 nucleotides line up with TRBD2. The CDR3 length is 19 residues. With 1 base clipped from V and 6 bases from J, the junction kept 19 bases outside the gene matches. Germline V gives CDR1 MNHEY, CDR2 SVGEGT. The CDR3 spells CASSYWVGELARAGDTQYF. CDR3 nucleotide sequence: TGTGCCAGCAGTTACTGGGTTGGAGAACTAGCGAGAGCCGGGGATACGCAGTATTTT.

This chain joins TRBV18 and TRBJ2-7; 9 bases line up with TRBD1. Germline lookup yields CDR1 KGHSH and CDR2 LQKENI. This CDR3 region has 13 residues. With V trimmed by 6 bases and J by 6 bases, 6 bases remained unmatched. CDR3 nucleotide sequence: TGTGCCAGCTCGGGACAGGGTAATAGCGAGCAGTACTTC. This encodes CASSGQGNSEQYF.

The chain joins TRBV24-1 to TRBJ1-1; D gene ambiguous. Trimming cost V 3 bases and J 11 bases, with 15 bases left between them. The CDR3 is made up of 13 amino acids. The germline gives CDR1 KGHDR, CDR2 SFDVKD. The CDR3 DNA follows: TGTGCCACCAGTGATCCATTACCGGCGGAGGCTTTCTTT. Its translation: CATSDPLPAEAFF.

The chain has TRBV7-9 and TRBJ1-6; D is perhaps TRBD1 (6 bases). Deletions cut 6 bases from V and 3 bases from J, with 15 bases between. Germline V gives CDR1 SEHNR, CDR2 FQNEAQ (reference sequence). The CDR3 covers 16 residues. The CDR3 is CASRSGVAVYNSPLHF. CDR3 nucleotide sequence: TGTGCCAGCAGATCAGGGGTAGCAGTCTATAATTCACCCCTCCACTTT.

The CDR3 sequence: CASSYSVAELGDTQYF. CDR3 nucleotides: TGTGCCAGCAGTTACTCGGTAGCGGAGCTTGGGGATACGCAGTATTTT. This chain connects TRBV6-5 to TRBJ2-3; D perhaps matches TRBD2 (6 bases). CDR3 length equals 16 residues. CDR1 is MNHEY, CDR2 SVGAGI, per germline. The germline V and J ends were trimmed by 0 bases and 6 bases, with 16 bases remaining between them.

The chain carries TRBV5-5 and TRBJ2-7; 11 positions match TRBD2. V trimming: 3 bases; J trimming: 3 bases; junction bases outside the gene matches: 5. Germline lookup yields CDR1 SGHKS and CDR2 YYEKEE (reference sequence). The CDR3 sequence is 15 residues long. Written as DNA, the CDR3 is TGTGCCAGCAGCTCTAGCGGGGGGCCTTACTACGAGCAGTACTTC. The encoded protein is CASSSSGGPYYEQYF. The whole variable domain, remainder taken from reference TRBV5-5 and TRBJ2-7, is DAGVTQSPTHLIKTRGQQVTLRCSPISGHKSVSWYQQVLGQGPQFIFQYYEKEERGRGNFPDRFSARQFPNYSSELNVNALLLGDSALYLCASSSSGGPYYEQYFGPGTRLTVT.

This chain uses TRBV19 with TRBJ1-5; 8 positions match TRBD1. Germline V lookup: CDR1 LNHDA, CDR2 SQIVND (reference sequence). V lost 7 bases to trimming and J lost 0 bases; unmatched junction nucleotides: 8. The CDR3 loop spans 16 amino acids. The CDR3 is CASIRTGRYSNQPQHF. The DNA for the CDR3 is TGTGCCAGTATCAGGACAGGGAGATATAGCAATCAGCCCCAGCATTTT.

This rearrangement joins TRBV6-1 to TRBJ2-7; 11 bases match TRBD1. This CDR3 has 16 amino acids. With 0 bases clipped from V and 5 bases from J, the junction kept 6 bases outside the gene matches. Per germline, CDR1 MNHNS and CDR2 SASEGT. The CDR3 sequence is CASSEALGQGGNEQYF. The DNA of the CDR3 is TGTGCCAGCAGTGAAGCGCTGGGACAGGGGGGCAACGAGCAGTACTTC.

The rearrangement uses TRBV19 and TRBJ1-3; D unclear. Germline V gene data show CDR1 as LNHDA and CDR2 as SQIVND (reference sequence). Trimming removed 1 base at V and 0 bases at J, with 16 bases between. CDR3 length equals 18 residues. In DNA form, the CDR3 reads TGTGCCAGTAGTATAGCTGCGGGAATCCTAAACTCTGGAAACACCATATATTTT. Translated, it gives CASSIAAGILNSGNTIYF.

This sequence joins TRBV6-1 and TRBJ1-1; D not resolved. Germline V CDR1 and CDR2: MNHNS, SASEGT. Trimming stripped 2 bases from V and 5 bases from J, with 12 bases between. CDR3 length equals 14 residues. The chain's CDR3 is CASSEPGVGTEAFF. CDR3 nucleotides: TGTGCCAGCAGTGAACCGGGTGTCGGGACTGAAGCTTTCTTT.

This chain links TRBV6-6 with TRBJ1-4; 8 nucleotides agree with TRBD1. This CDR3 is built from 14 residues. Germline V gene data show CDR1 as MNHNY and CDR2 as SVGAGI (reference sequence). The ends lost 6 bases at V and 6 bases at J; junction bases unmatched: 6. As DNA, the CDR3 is TGTGCCAGCAGGTGGGACAGGTCGGATGAAAAACTGTTTTTT. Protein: CASRWDRSDEKLFF.

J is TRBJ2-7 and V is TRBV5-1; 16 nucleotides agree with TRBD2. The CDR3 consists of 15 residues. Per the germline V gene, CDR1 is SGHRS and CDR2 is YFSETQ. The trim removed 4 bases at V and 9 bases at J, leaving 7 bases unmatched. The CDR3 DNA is TGCGCCAGCAGCGGGGGACTAGCGGGAGGGATACGGCAGTACTTC. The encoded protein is CASSGGLAGGIRQYF.

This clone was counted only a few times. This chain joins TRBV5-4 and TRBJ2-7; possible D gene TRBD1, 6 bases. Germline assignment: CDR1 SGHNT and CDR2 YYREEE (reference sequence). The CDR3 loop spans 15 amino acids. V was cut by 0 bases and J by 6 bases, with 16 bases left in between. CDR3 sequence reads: CASSLVGAGSIEQYF. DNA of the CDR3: TGTGCCAGCAGCTTGGTGGGGGCAGGGAGCATCGAGCAGTACTTC.

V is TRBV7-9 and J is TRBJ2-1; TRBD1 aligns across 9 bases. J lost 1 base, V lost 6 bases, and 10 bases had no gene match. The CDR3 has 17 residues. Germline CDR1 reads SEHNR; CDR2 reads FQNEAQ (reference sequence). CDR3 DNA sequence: TGTGCCAGCAGTCTCTTAACCGGGACAGGGTCCTACAATGAGCAGTTCTTC. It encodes CASSLLTGTGSYNEQFF.

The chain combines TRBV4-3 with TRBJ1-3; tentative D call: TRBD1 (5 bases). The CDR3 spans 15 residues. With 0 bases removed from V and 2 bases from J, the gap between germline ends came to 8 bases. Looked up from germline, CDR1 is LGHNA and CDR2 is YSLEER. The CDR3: CASSQDLGAGNTIYF. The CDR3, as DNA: TGCGCCAGCAGCCAAGATCTAGGGGCTGGAAACACCATATATTTT.

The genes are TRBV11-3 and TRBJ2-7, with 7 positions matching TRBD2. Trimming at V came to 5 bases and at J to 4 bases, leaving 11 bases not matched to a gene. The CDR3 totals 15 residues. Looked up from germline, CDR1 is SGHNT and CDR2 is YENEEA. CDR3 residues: CASSKERGPSYEQYF. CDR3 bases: TGTGCCAGCAGCAAAGAGCGGGGCCCTTCTTACGAGCAGTACTTC.

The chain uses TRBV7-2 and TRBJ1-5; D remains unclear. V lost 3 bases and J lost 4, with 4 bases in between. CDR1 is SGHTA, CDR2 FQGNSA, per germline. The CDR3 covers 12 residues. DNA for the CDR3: TGTGCCAGCAGCTTCTCGAATCAGCCCCAGCATTTT. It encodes CASSFSNQPQHF. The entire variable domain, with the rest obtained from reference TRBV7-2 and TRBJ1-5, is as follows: GAGVSQSPSNKVTEKGKDVELRCDPISGHTALYWYRQSLGQGLEFLIYFQGNSAPDKSGLPSDRFSAERTGGSVSTLTIQRTQQEDSAVYLCASSFSNQPQHFGDGTRLSIL.

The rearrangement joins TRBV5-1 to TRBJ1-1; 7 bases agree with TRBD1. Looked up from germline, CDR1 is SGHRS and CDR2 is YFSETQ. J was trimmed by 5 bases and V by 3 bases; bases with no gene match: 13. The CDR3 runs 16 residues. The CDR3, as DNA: TGCGCCAGCAGCTCAAATGCCAAGGGGGCAAGGACTGAAGCTTTCTTT. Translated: CASSSNAKGARTEAFF.

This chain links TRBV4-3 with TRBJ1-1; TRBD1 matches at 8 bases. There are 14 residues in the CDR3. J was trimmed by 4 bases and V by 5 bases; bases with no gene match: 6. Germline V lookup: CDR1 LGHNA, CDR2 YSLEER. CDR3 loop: CASSDTGGGTEAFF. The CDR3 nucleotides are TGCGCCAGCAGCGACACAGGGGGGGGCACTGAAGCTTTCTTT.

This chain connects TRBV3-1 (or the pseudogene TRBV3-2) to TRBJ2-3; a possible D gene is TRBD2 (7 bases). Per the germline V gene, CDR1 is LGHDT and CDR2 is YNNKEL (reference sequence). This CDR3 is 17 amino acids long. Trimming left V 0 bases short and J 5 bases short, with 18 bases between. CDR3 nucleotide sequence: TGTGCCAGCAGCCAAGATCTCGCGGGGGCCTGGGGAGATACGCAGTATTTT. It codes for CASSQDLAGAWGDTQYF.